These 3 T cell receptor beta chains share one sample of origin, sequenced in a study of T cell responses to AZD1222 COVID-19 vaccine. Using immunoSEQ multiplex PCR, the repertoire was profiled, and TCRdb retains in-frame clones only, with some absent. The sample has about 130,000 clones; 70% to 90% are singletons. This specimen consisted of peripheral blood, obtained 28 days after the second AZD1222 dose. The origin of the receptors is an adult who received the AZD1222 COVID-19 vaccine.

The V call is TRBV4-1, the J call TRBJ1-6; 10 bases match TRBD1. The germline CDR1 and CDR2 sequences are MGHRA and YSYEKL. The V gene end was trimmed by 1 base and the J gene end by 9 bases; junction bases not matched to a gene: 3. The CDR3 is 15 residues long. CDR3 sequence (DNA): TGCGCCAGCAGCCAAGCTCGACAGGGGGCTTCACCCCTCCACTTT. Protein product: CASSQARQGASPLHF.

V and J are TRBV19 and TRBJ1-1, with 7 bases identical to TRBD1. The trim removed 5 bases at V and 11 bases at J, leaving 14 bases unmatched. CDR1 and CDR2 from the germline V gene are LNHDA and SQIVND (reference sequence). There are 14 residues in the CDR3. The CDR3 DNA follows: TGTGCCAGTAGTGCTCTTCGGGACAGCCGAAATGCTTTCTTT. Its translation: CASSALRDSRNAFF. The whole variable domain, filled in from reference TRBV19 and TRBJ1-1, reads DGGITQSPKYLFRKEGQNVTLSCEQNLNHDAMYWYRQDPGQGLRLIYYSQIVNDFQKGDIAEGYSVSREKKESFPLTVTSAQKNPTAFYLCASSALRDSRNAFFGQGTRLTVV.

V is TRBV3-1 (or the pseudogene TRBV3-2) and J is TRBJ1-4; D might be TRBD1 (6 bases). From germline, CDR1 is LGHDT and CDR2 YNNKEL (reference sequence). The CDR3 length is 13 residues. V was cut by 4 bases and J by 8 bases, with 11 bases left in between. The CDR3 loop reads CASSPLQGEKLFF. Written as DNA, the CDR3 is TGTGCCAGCAGCCCACTCCAGGGGGAAAAACTGTTTTTT.